Listed here are 30 T cell receptor beta chains from one sample, sequenced in a study of T cell responses to AZD1222 COVID-19 vaccine. Assay used: immunoSEQ multiplex PCR; TCRdb lists only in-frame clones, some missing. The table lists around 110,000 clones, approximately 90% of them singletons, with about 6.8% in the top ten. Sequenced here: peripheral blood, sampled 28 days after the second AZD1222 dose. These receptors came from an adult who received the AZD1222 COVID-19 vaccine.

This clone was picked up one time. J is TRBJ1-3 and V is TRBV12-5; TRBD1 is a possible D gene (6 bases). The CDR3 runs to 15 residues. CDR1 is LGHNT, CDR2 FRNRAP, per germline. The V end lost 1 base, the J end lost 8 bases, and 15 bases lay between the germline ends. In DNA form, the CDR3 reads TGTGCTAGTGGTTTGGGCAGGGGAATTATAGACACCATATATTTT. It encodes CASGLGRGIIDTIYF.

V usage is TRBV6-5 and J usage is TRBJ1-1; D call uncertain. Trimming removed 6 bases at V and 0 bases at J, with 14 bases between. This CDR3 spans 15 amino acids. Germline V gene sequence: CDR1 MNHEY, CDR2 SVGAGI. CDR3 sequence: CASSLLPSVNTEAFF. For the CDR3, the DNA is TGTGCCAGCAGCCTATTGCCCAGCGTGAACACTGAAGCTTTCTTT.

The V gene is TRBV3-1 (or the pseudogene TRBV3-2), the J gene TRBJ2-7, with D possibly being TRBD2 (5 bases). Germline loops: CDR1 LGHDT, CDR2 YNNKEL (reference sequence). The CDR3 is 14 amino acids. The ends were cut back, 2 bases at V and 4 bases at J, with 12 bases in the middle. CDR3 DNA: TGTGCCAGCAGCCAATATCCGGGAACGTACGAGCAGTACTTC. The encoded protein is CASSQYPGTYEQYF.

This clone was seen only a few times. V gene TRBV2 combines with J gene TRBJ1-2, with a possible D match to TRBD1 (5 bases). The V gene lost 7 bases and the J gene lost 2 bases, with 5 bases spanning the gap. The CDR3 spans 11 residues. Germline assignment: CDR1 SNHLY and CDR2 FYNNEI. The CDR3 sequence: CASNRNYGYTF. The CDR3 nucleotides are TGTGCCAGCAACAGGAACTATGGCTACACCTTC.

The rearrangement joins TRBV28 to TRBJ1-2; 10 nucleotides align to TRBD1. V lost 6 bases and J lost 6; bases outside the gene matches: 10. This CDR3 region has 15 residues. The germline V gene has CDR1 MDHEN and CDR2 SYDVKM. This chain's CDR3 is CASSLPFDRGHGYTF. As DNA, the CDR3 is TGTGCCAGCAGCTTGCCCTTTGACAGGGGGCATGGCTACACCTTC.

The rearrangement links TRBV6-2 or TRBV6-3 to TRBJ2-7, with a weak D call TRBD2 (6 bases). V dropped 6 bases and J dropped 4 bases, with 10 bases sitting between them. The CDR3 spans 12 residues. Germline V gene lookup returns CDR1 MNHEY and CDR2 SVGEGT. The CDR3 sequence is CASSWGEYEQYF. DNA of the CDR3: TGTGCCAGCAGCTGGGGGGAATACGAGCAGTACTTC.

The chain employs TRBV18 and TRBJ1-2; 7 nucleotides line up with TRBD1. The CDR3 contains 14 residues. The germline CDR1 and CDR2 sequences are KGHSH and LQKENI. The trim removed 5 bases at V and 4 bases at J, leaving 7 bases unmatched. In DNA form, the CDR3 reads TGTGCCAGCTCAACAGGGGCCCTTTTCTATGGCTACACCTTC. It codes for CASSTGALFYGYTF.

This clone appeared once. The chain joins TRBV18 to TRBJ2-7; TRBD1 is a possible D gene (6 bases). Germline CDR1 reads KGHSH; CDR2 reads LQKENI. This CDR3 spans 15 amino acids. V was shortened by 3 bases and J by 7 bases, with 19 bases between the two germline ends. The CDR3 is CASSPRGPSLAEQYF. DNA of the CDR3: TGTGCCAGCTCACCCAGGGGACCCTCTCTAGCTGAGCAGTACTTC.

The V gene is TRBV30, the J gene TRBJ1-2; the match to TRBD1 covers 9 bases. The CDR3 totals 15 residues. In germline, CDR1 is GTSNPN, CDR2 SVGIG (reference sequence). V dropped 1 base and J dropped 1; count of bases not matched to a gene: 4. CDR3 residues: CAWSADRGGNYGYTF. The DNA for the CDR3 is TGTGCCTGGAGTGCCGACAGGGGGGGTAACTATGGCTACACCTTC.

The chain employs TRBV5-4 and TRBJ2-7; weak D call: TRBD2 (6 bases). The germline CDR1 and CDR2 sequences are SGHNT and YYREEE (reference sequence). The CDR3 has 15 residues. V lost 0 bases and J 0 bases, leaving 10 bases between the germline ends. CDR3 coding DNA: TGTGCCAGCAGCTTGGCCCGGGGGATCTCCTACGAGCAGTACTTC. As protein: CASSLARGISYEQYF.

This clone was detected a few times. The CDR3 sequence: CASSPGQGAVQPQHF. The CDR3 nucleotides are TGTGCCAGCAGTCCGGGACAGGGGGCGGTTCAGCCCCAGCATTTT. The V and J genes are TRBV6-5 and TRBJ1-5; 12 nucleotides agree with TRBD1. V was clipped by 5 bases and J by 6 bases; unmatched bases: 5. Germline CDR1 reads MNHEY; CDR2 reads SVGAGI. CDR3 length: 15 residues.

The V and J genes are TRBV19 and TRBJ1-5; 10 bases line up with TRBD1. The germline V gene has CDR1 LNHDA and CDR2 SQIVND (reference sequence). This CDR3 is 14 amino acids long. The trim removed 6 bases at V and 7 bases at J, leaving 6 bases unmatched. CDR3 in amino acids: CASSDRGRLQPQHF. CDR3 in DNA: TGTGCCAGTAGCGACAGGGGGCGGCTCCAGCCCCAGCATTTT.

The V call is TRBV12-5, the J call TRBJ1-1, with D possibly TRBD1 on 6 matching bases. Trimming removed 6 bases at V and 9 bases at J, with 11 bases between. CDR1 is LGHNT, CDR2 FRNRAP, per germline. The CDR3 extends over 11 amino acids. The chain's CDR3 is CASGPTGQAFF. DNA for the CDR3: TGTGCTAGTGGCCCGACAGGCCAAGCTTTCTTT. The full variable domain, with the rest looked up from reference TRBV12-5 and TRBJ1-1, is DARVTQTPRHKVTEMGQEVTMRCQPILGHNTVFWYRQTMMQGLELLAYFRNRAPLDDSGMPKDRFSAEMPDATLATLKIQPSEPRDSAVYFCASGPTGQAFFGQGTRLTVV.

The chain carries TRBV5-8 and TRBJ2-1; D is uncertain. Between the trimmed V and J ends, which lost 4 bases and 4 bases, there was a span of 9 bases. This CDR3 contains 13 residues. The germline V gene has CDR1 SGHTS and CDR2 YDEGEE. In nucleotides, the CDR3 is TGTGCCAGCAGCCTTCAGCTGTACAATGAGCAGTTCTTC. It translates to CASSLQLYNEQFF.

Regarding this clone: An end of the junction does not agree with germline; a read error may underlie this. The chain joins TRBV7-7 to TRBJ2-1, with D possibly TRBD2 on 7 matching bases. The CDR3 extends over 13 amino acids. Germline values: CDR1 SSHAT, CDR2 FNYEAQ (reference sequence). CDR3 sequence: CASSWGRGNEQFF. In nucleotides, the CDR3 is TGTGCTAGCAGCTGGGGGAGGGGGAATGAGCAGTTCTTC. Together with reference TRBV7-7 and TRBJ2-1, the CDR3 gives the full variable domain: GAGVSQSPRYKVTKRGQDVTLRCDPISSHATLYWYQQALGQGPEFLTYFNYEAQPDKSGLPSDRFSAERPEGSISTLTIQRTEQRDSAMYRCASSWGRGNEQFFGPGTRLTVL.

This clone was seen just once. This chain links TRBV4-3 with TRBJ1-4, with D possibly matching TRBD1 (5 bases). CDR3 length: 15 amino acids. Trimming stripped 1 base from V and 3 bases from J, with 9 bases between. The germline gives CDR1 LGHNA, CDR2 YSLEER. CDR3 amino acids: CASSQAGRPNEKLFF. CDR3 nucleotide sequence: TGCGCCAGCAGCCAAGCGGGACGGCCTAATGAAAAACTGTTTTTT.

The V gene is TRBV2, the J gene TRBJ2-3; D not certain. V was clipped by 5 bases and J by 4 bases, with 7 bases between them. Germline V gives CDR1 SNHLY, CDR2 FYNNEI. The length of the CDR3 is 12 residues. In nucleotides, the CDR3 is TGTGCCAGCAGTCCCGTCCCAGATACGCAGTATTTT. Encoded protein: CASSPVPDTQYF.

This chain links TRBV12-3 or TRBV12-4 with TRBJ2-5; 8 bases fit TRBD2. V lost 4 bases and J lost 4; bases outside the gene matches: 2. The CDR3 extends over 13 amino acids. The CDR3 sequence: CASSWLAGETQYF. Written as DNA, the CDR3 is TGTGCCAGCAGTTGGCTAGCGGGAGAGACCCAGTACTTC.

The CDR3 DNA follows: TGTGCCAGTAGTCCCCGGTATACTAGCGGGAGTAGGGATGAGCAGTTCTTC. Translating it yields CASSPRYTSGSRDEQFF. The chain has TRBV19 and TRBJ2-1; 11 bases are shared with TRBD2. This CDR3 has 17 residues. The V segment lost 5 bases and the J segment 8 bases; nucleotides outside the gene matches: 14. In germline, CDR1 is LNHDA, CDR2 SQIVND (reference sequence). Full variable domain (missing parts from reference TRBV19 and TRBJ2-1): DGGITQSPKYLFRKEGQNVTLSCEQNLNHDAMYWYRQDPGQGLRLIYYSQIVNDFQKGDIAEGYSVSREKKESFPLTVTSAQKNPTAFYLCASSPRYTSGSRDEQFFGPGTRLTVL.

The chain links TRBV18 to TRBJ2-5; D is unclear. Trimming stripped 3 bases from V and 5 bases from J, with 7 bases between. The CDR3 spans 12 residues. In germline, CDR1 is KGHSH, CDR2 LQKENI. The chain's CDR3 is CASSPGRETQYF. The CDR3 DNA sequence: TGTGCCAGCTCACCCGGGCGGGAGACCCAGTACTTC. The full variable domain, rest sourced from reference TRBV18 and TRBJ2-5, is NAGVMQNPRHLVRRRGQEARLRCSPMKGHSHVYWYRQLPEEGLKFMVYLQKENIIDESGMPKERFSAEFPKEGPSILRIQQVVRGDSAAYFCASSPGRETQYFGPGTRLLVL.

This clone has more than one count but fewer than ten. The V and J genes are TRBV5-1 and TRBJ1-5; D unresolved. Trimming cost V 0 bases and J 0 bases, with 10 bases left between them. In germline, CDR1 is SGHRS, CDR2 YFSETQ. The CDR3 contains 16 residues. The CDR3 protein is CASSLEGLYSNQPQHF. CDR3 nucleotides: TGCGCCAGCAGCTTGGAAGGACTATATAGCAATCAGCCCCAGCATTTT.

The chain carries TRBV12-3 or TRBV12-4 and TRBJ2-3, with D hard to call. The ends were cut back, 1 base at V and 7 bases at J, with 6 bases in the middle. CDR3 size: 12 residues. This CDR3 reads CASSLGSYTQYF. CDR3 nucleotide sequence: TGTGCCAGCAGTTTAGGCTCATATACGCAGTATTTT.

The chain joins TRBV19 to TRBJ2-2; D possibly corresponds to TRBD1 (9 bases). This CDR3 spans 20 amino acids. Trimming removed 5 bases from V and 6 bases from J, with 31 bases in between. CDR1 is LNHDA, CDR2 SQIVND, per germline (reference sequence). For the CDR3, the DNA is TGTGCCAGTAGTGCCCTCGGGACAGGGTACTTCGGGAGGGCCGCCGGGGAGCTGTTTTTT. This codes for CASSALGTGYFGRAAGELFF. The whole variable domain, remainder taken from reference TRBV19 and TRBJ2-2, is DGGITQSPKYLFRKEGQNVTLSCEQNLNHDAMYWYRQDPGQGLRLIYYSQIVNDFQKGDIAEGYSVSREKKESFPLTVTSAQKNPTAFYLCASSALGTGYFGRAAGELFFGEGSRLTVL.

The chain uses TRBV18 and TRBJ2-7; D not resolved. The germline V gene encodes CDR1 KGHSH and CDR2 LQKENI. The CDR3 covers 12 residues. The V end was cut by 3 bases, the J end by 6 bases, with 9 bases between. The DNA of the CDR3 is TGTGCCAGCTCACCGGACCAGGCCGAGCAGTACTTC. Translating gives CASSPDQAEQYF.

This chain joins TRBV30 and TRBJ1-2, with D uncertain. V was pared by 4 bases and J by 4 bases, with 13 bases between. The CDR3 has 13 amino acids. Germline V gene data show CDR1 as GTSNPN and CDR2 as SVGIG (reference sequence). The CDR3 spells CAWTSGRSYGYTF. The DNA for the CDR3 is TGTGCCTGGACTAGTGGCAGAAGCTATGGCTACACCTTC.

Written as DNA, the CDR3 is TGTGCCAGCAGCTCTGGAAACACCATATATTTT. This codes for CASSSGNTIYF. This chain uses TRBV11-2 with TRBJ1-3; D ambiguous. Trimming cost V 4 bases and J 2 bases, with 0 bases left between them. This CDR3 spans 11 amino acids. CDR1 and CDR2 from the germline V gene are SGHAT and FQNNGV.

The rearrangement links TRBV7-8 to TRBJ1-2; possibly TRBD1 for D (5 bases). Trimming cost V 2 bases and J 2 bases, with 12 bases left between them. Germline CDR1 is SGHVS and CDR2 is FQNEAQ. The CDR3 is 15 amino acids. CDR3 protein: CASSLFQDTNYGYTF. DNA of the CDR3: TGTGCCAGCAGCTTATTTCAGGACACCAACTATGGCTACACCTTC.

J is TRBJ2-3 and V is TRBV4-2; 7 bases align to TRBD2. With V trimmed by 0 bases and J by 0 bases, 9 bases remained unmatched. CDR3 size: 18 residues. Per germline, CDR1 LGHNA and CDR2 YNFKEQ. DNA of the CDR3: TGTGCCAGCAGCCAAGATAGTTCCGGGGGGACTAGCACAGATACGCAGTATTTT. This translates into CASSQDSSGGTSTDTQYF.

This rearrangement joins TRBV18 to TRBJ1-3; tentatively, D is TRBD1 (6 bases). Trimming removed 4 bases at V and 0 bases at J, with 19 bases between. This CDR3 is 18 amino acids long. CDR1 is KGHSH and CDR2 is LQKENI in the germline V gene. Here the CDR3 reads CASSRTADSVSSGNTIYF. CDR3 nucleotide sequence: TGTGCCAGCTCACGCACGGCGGACAGTGTCAGCTCTGGAAACACCATATATTTT.

Here the CDR3 reads CASRAGSSYNEQFF. CDR3 nucleotide sequence: TGTGCCAGCCGGGCGGGTAGCTCCTACAATGAGCAGTTCTTC. The J gene is TRBJ2-1, the V gene TRBV6-5; TRBD2 might be the D (5 bases). The CDR3 is 14 residues long. The germline V and J ends were trimmed by 8 bases and 0 bases, with 11 bases remaining between them. The V gene's germline CDR1 is MNHEY and CDR2 SVGAGI.